This is a list of T cell receptor beta chains from one sample in a study of blood T cell repertoires in COVID-19. TCRdb's table, derived via immunoSEQ multiplex PCR, lists solely in-frame clones and lacks some. The table lists about 160,000 clones, roughly 85% of them singletons. Sequenced input: peripheral blood. These TCRs come from a man aged 35 to 55 with acute or convalescent COVID-19. The CDR3 runs from the conserved cysteine through the conserved F or W. Fields, in order: D gene, clone size, V gene, J gene, CDR3 protein, CDR3 DNA. D genes are given only for firm matches. The size of a clone is reported for some rows only, either as once, few or many, or as a class for expanded clones.

D gene: NA
clone size: few
V gene: TRBV3-1/TRBV3-2
J gene: TRBJ1-1
CDR3 protein: CASSQRENTEAFF
CDR3 DNA: TGTGCCAGCAGCCAACGGGAGAACACTGAAGCTTTCTTT

D gene: NA
clone size: NA
V gene: TRBV7-6
J gene: TRBJ1-1
CDR3 protein: CASTVQENTEAFF
CDR3 DNA: TGTGCCAGCACCGTACAGGAGAACACTGAAGCTTTCTTT

D gene: TRBD1
clone size: NA
V gene: TRBV6-6
J gene: TRBJ1-4
CDR3 protein: CASSPGQGSNEKLFF
CDR3 DNA: TGTGCCAGCAGCCCGGGACAGGGTAGTAATGAAAAACTGTTTTTT

D gene: TRBD2
clone size: NA
V gene: TRBV9
J gene: TRBJ2-4
CDR3 protein: CASSERGDSKNIQYF
CDR3 DNA: TGTGCCAGCAGCGAGCGGGGGGACAGCAAAAACATTCAGTACTTC

D gene: TRBD2
clone size: once
V gene: TRBV6-4
J gene: TRBJ2-1
CDR3 protein: CASSVAGGQVNEQFF
CDR3 DNA: TGTGCCAGCAGTGTAGCGGGGGGCCAGGTAAATGAGCAGTTCTTC

D gene: TRBD2
clone size: NA
V gene: TRBV3-1/TRBV3-2
J gene: TRBJ2-5
CDR3 protein: CASSQGASGGAGKTQYF
CDR3 DNA: TGTGCCAGCAGCCAAGGGGCTAGCGGGGGGGCAGGAAAGACCCAGTACTTC

D gene: TRBD1
clone size: NA
V gene: TRBV6-2/TRBV6-3
J gene: TRBJ1-2
CDR3 protein: CASSPTWDRAYGYTF
CDR3 DNA: TGTGCCAGCAGCCCAACCTGGGACAGGGCCTATGGCTACACCTTC

D gene: NA
clone size: once
V gene: TRBV5-4
J gene: TRBJ1-2
CDR3 protein: CASSLNPQATNYGYTF
CDR3 DNA: TGTGCCAGCAGCTTGAATCCGCAGGCGACTAACTATGGCTACACCTTC

D gene: NA
clone size: NA
V gene: TRBV19
J gene: TRBJ2-4
CDR3 protein: CASSIGAIGLAKNIQYF
CDR3 DNA: TGTGCCAGTAGTATAGGCGCCATTGGGCTAGCCAAAAACATTCAGTACTTC

D gene: NA
clone size: NA
V gene: TRBV25-1
J gene: TRBJ1-1
CDR3 protein: CASRQQNTEAFF
CDR3 DNA: TGTGCCAGCAGACAGCAGAACACTGAAGCTTTCTTT

D gene: NA
clone size: NA
V gene: TRBV14
J gene: TRBJ1-4
CDR3 protein: CASSQTSARGEKLFF
CDR3 DNA: TGTGCCAGCAGCCAAACGTCAGCGCGCGGGGAAAAACTGTTTTTT

D gene: NA
clone size: NA
V gene: TRBV19
J gene: TRBJ1-3
CDR3 protein: CASSGWTETGNTIYF
CDR3 DNA: TGTGCCAGTAGCGGATGGACAGAAACTGGAAACACCATATATTTT

D gene: NA
clone size: NA
V gene: TRBV18
J gene: TRBJ1-1
CDR3 protein: CASSPSGGATEAFF
CDR3 DNA: TGTGCCAGCTCACCAAGTGGGGGGGCGACTGAAGCTTTCTTT

D gene: NA
clone size: NA
V gene: TRBV20-1
J gene: TRBJ1-1
CDR3 protein: CSARVQGTGFF
CDR3 DNA: TGCAGTGCTAGAGTTCAAGGGACTGGTTTCTTT

D gene: TRBD1
clone size: NA
V gene: TRBV25-1
J gene: TRBJ1-2
CDR3 protein: CASSQGVYGYTF
CDR3 DNA: TGTGCCAGCAGTCAGGGGGTCTATGGCTACACCTTC

D gene: TRBD1
clone size: NA
V gene: TRBV13
J gene: TRBJ2-7
CDR3 protein: CASSLWRGQGGEQYF
CDR3 DNA: TGTGCCAGCAGCTTGTGGCGGGGACAGGGCGGCGAGCAGTACTTC

D gene: TRBD1
clone size: NA
V gene: TRBV5-4
J gene: TRBJ1-6
CDR3 protein: CASSAGQGMYSYNSPLHF
CDR3 DNA: TGTGCCAGCAGCGCCGGACAGGGGATGTATTCCTATAATTCACCCCTCCACTTT

D gene: TRBD1
clone size: NA
V gene: TRBV5-1
J gene: TRBJ1-1
CDR3 protein: CASSLGRTGNTEAFF
CDR3 DNA: TGCGCCAGCAGCTTGGGGCGGACAGGGAACACTGAAGCTTTCTTT

D gene: TRBD1
clone size: NA
V gene: TRBV6-5
J gene: TRBJ1-1
CDR3 protein: CASSYSPTGGSTEAFF
CDR3 DNA: TGTGCCAGCAGTTACTCGCCGACAGGGGGGAGCACTGAAGCTTTCTTT

D gene: NA
clone size: NA
V gene: TRBV10-3
J gene: TRBJ2-7
CDR3 protein: CAISESQNPTYEQYF
CDR3 DNA: TGTGCCATCAGTGAGTCCCAGAACCCAACCTACGAGCAGTACTTC